This T cell receptor beta chain was recovered during a study of blood T cell repertoires in COVID-19. On the study more broadly: The samples span acute and convalescent COVID-19 from the United States, Italy and Spain. From T cells, B-cell-depleted T cells, or PBMCs came the material, which was cDNA or gDNA.

Original processing notes: Reference gene primer amplification gave estimated nucleated cell counts. The repertoire was sequenced with immunoSEQ multiplex PCR; TCRdb's copy has only in-frame clones and lacks some. Clone size and V and J calls were adopted from that table, with D and trimming inferred from the DNA. The profile covers some 110,000 clones, with more than 70% appearing a single time and roughly 3.2% taken by the ten largest. The CDR3 totals 11 residues. Germline CDR1 is MNHEY and CDR2 is SVGEGT. Trimming pared 6 bases from V and 9 bases from J, leaving 12 bases between. Patients of the Seattle cohort, enrolled during active infection, were followed longitudinally.

What was sequenced was peripheral blood. The TCR sequence derives from an elderly woman with COVID-19, enrolled during active disease. V and J are TRBV6-2 or TRBV6-3 and TRBJ2-7; no clear D gene. This chain's CDR3 is CASSSRMGQYF. CDR3 DNA: TGTGCCAGCAGCTCCAGGATGGGGCAGTACTTC.